A single sample gave rise to the 28 T cell receptor beta chains below, sequenced in a study of graft-versus-host responses after intestinal transplantation. The assay was immunoSEQ multiplex PCR, and TCRdb's table has in-frame clones only and misses some. The data contain over 85,000 clones, 90% to 95% of them singletons. Their antigens remain unidentified. Sample: unstimulated CD8+ T cells sorted from spleen or lymph node cells, taken before intestinal transplant. The receptors here all came from a human donor who received an intestinal transplant.

The chain uses TRBV10-3 and TRBJ1-6; D gene uncertain. V was cut by 0 bases and J by 0 bases, with 6 bases left in between. CDR1 and CDR2 from the germline V gene are ENHRY and SYGVKD. CDR3 length equals 16 residues. CDR3: CAISESATSYNSPLHF. In DNA, the CDR3 is TGTGCCATCAGTGAGTCGGCAACCTCCTATAATTCACCCCTCCACTTT.

J is TRBJ1-1 and V is TRBV13; tentatively, D is TRBD1 (6 bases). Germline V CDR1 and CDR2: PRHDT, FYEKMQ (reference sequence). Trimming stripped 7 bases from V and 5 bases from J, with 11 bases between. CDR3 length: 12 amino acids. The CDR3: CASTQGNTEAFF. The CDR3 nucleotides are TGTGCCAGCACTCAGGGGAATACTGAAGCTTTCTTT.

The chain is built from TRBV5-6 and TRBJ1-5; TRBD1 matches 8 bases. The length of the CDR3 is 13 residues. CDR1 is SGHDT, CDR2 YYEEEE, per germline. J was trimmed by 8 bases and V by 4 bases; bases with no gene match: 5. CDR3 protein: CASSAQGAEPQHF. CDR3 nucleotides: TGTGCCAGCAGCGCCCAGGGGGCTGAGCCCCAGCATTTT.

The chain has TRBV5-7 and TRBJ2-7; D gene ambiguous. TRBV5-7 is identified as an open reading frame with a role that is uncertain. The V end lost 4 bases, the J end lost 4 bases, and 6 bases lay between the germline ends. The CDR3 runs to 11 residues. The CDR3 coding sequence is TGTGCCAGCAGCCTGAGATACGAGCAGTACTTC. This sequence encodes CASSLRYEQYF.

V is TRBV11-2 and J is TRBJ1-2; D is perhaps TRBD1 (6 bases). Germline V CDR1 and CDR2: SGHAT, FQNNGV. Between the trimmed V and J ends, which lost 5 bases and 6 bases, there was a span of 10 bases. CDR3 size: 12 residues. CDR3 residues: CASSDTGNGYTF. CDR3 bases: TGTGCCAGCAGCGACACAGGGAATGGCTACACCTTC.

The V call is TRBV9, the J call TRBJ1-4, with D possibly being TRBD1 (6 bases). V lost 4 bases and J 0 bases, leaving 10 bases between the germline ends. Germline lookup yields CDR1 SGDLS and CDR2 YYNGEE. This CDR3 comprises 15 residues. DNA for the CDR3: TGTGCCAGCAGCTTAACAGGGTCAACTAATGAAAAACTGTTTTTT. It encodes CASSLTGSTNEKLFF.

A single count supports this clone. The genes are TRBV7-8 and TRBJ2-1, with D possibly matching TRBD2 (6 bases). The CDR3 has 16 residues. Germline V gene lookup returns CDR1 SGHVS and CDR2 FQNEAQ. The V gene lost 1 base and the J gene lost 3 bases, with 13 bases spanning the gap. The CDR3 DNA follows: TGTGCCAGCAGCTTAGGGGGACTTTCCCACTACAATGAGCAGTTCTTC. Residues: CASSLGGLSHYNEQFF.

The chain joins TRBV13 to TRBJ2-7; 8 nucleotides align to TRBD2. The CDR3 loop spans 14 amino acids. The V and J ends lost 3 bases and 1 base, in that order; junction bases with no gene match: 2. Germline loops: CDR1 PRHDT, CDR2 FYEKMQ (reference sequence). CDR3 nucleotides: TGTGCCAGCAGCTTTAGCGGGGAATCCTACGAGCAGTACTTC. Protein sequence: CASSFSGESYEQYF.

The chain is built from TRBV5-8 and TRBJ2-7; D might be TRBD1 (5 bases). Deletions cut 2 bases from V and 2 bases from J, with 11 bases between. The V gene's germline CDR1 is SGHTS and CDR2 YDEGEE. This CDR3 has 14 amino acids. This CDR3 is CASSFPARAYEQYF. The CDR3 nucleotides are TGTGCCAGCAGCTTTCCTGCCAGGGCCTACGAGCAGTACTTC.

The rearrangement joins TRBV7-9 to TRBJ1-2; TRBD1 aligns across 10 bases. Trimming cost V 3 bases and J 4 bases; bases outside gene matches: 5. Germline V gene sequence: CDR1 SEHNR, CDR2 FQNEAQ (reference sequence). CDR3 length: 15 amino acids. The CDR3 spells CASSFGTGDFYGYTF. CDR3 bases: TGTGCCAGCAGCTTTGGGACAGGGGATTTCTATGGCTACACCTTC.

The CDR3 reads CASRHVGASGILYEQYF. The CDR3 DNA follows: TGTGCCAGCAGGCACGTGGGGGCTAGCGGGATCCTTTACGAGCAGTACTTC. The J gene is TRBJ2-7, the V gene TRBV7-9, with TRBD2 matching 9 bases. The CDR3 totals 17 residues. Germline trimming cut 6 bases from V and 4 bases from J; bases unmatched to any gene: 16. Germline values: CDR1 SEHNR, CDR2 FQNEAQ (reference sequence).

This clone was recorded once. The V call is TRBV9, the J call TRBJ2-7, with D unresolved. The germline gives CDR1 SGDLS, CDR2 YYNGEE. Trimming left V 0 bases short and J 0 bases short, with 7 bases between. The CDR3 length is 14 residues. CDR3 nucleotides: TGTGCCAGCAGCGTAGGCACATACTCCTACGAGCAGTACTTC. This translates into CASSVGTYSYEQYF.

This chain uses TRBV28 with TRBJ2-3; 8 nucleotides line up with TRBD2. CDR1 and CDR2 from the germline V gene are MDHEN and SYDVKM. The CDR3 consists of 14 residues. J gave up 0 bases and V 7 bases, and 3 bases lay outside the gene matches. CDR3 residues: CASTASGSTDTQYF. The CDR3 DNA follows: TGTGCCAGCACGGCTAGCGGGAGCACAGATACGCAGTATTTT.

The chain uses TRBV7-6 and TRBJ2-1; D unresolved. The CDR3 loop spans 16 amino acids. V gave up 1 base and J gave up 4 bases, with 14 bases separating them. Germline assignment: CDR1 SGHVS and CDR2 FNYEAQ. This CDR3 reads CASSLGHGADYNEQFF. The DNA for the CDR3 is TGTGCCAGCAGCTTAGGCCACGGCGCGGATTACAATGAGCAGTTCTTC. The full variable domain, rest sourced from reference TRBV7-6 and TRBJ2-1, is GAGVSQSPRYKVTKRGQDVALRCDPISGHVSLYWYRQALGQGPEFLTYFNYEAQQDKSGLPNDRFSAERPEGSISTLTIQRTEQRDSAMYRCASSLGHGADYNEQFFGPGTRLTVL.

This clone was counted a single time. In nucleotides, the CDR3 is TGCGCCAGCAGCGCCTCGGGGGGGCCTTACAATGAGCAGTTCTTC. This codes for CASSASGGPYNEQFF. The chain uses TRBV4-3 and TRBJ2-1, with TRBD2 identical over 8 bases. V lost 5 bases to trimming and J lost 4 bases; unmatched junction nucleotides: 7. Looked up from germline, CDR1 is LGHNA and CDR2 is YSLEER. The CDR3 sequence is 15 residues long.

The rearrangement links TRBV7-6 to TRBJ1-6, with 9 bases aligning to TRBD1. The CDR3 extends over 15 amino acids. With 5 bases clipped from V and 7 bases from J, the junction kept 6 bases outside the gene matches. Germline-derived CDR1 and CDR2 are SGHVS and FNYEAQ. For the CDR3, the DNA is TGTGCCAGCAGCAAGGCCGGGACAGGGAATTCACCCCTCCACTTT. Protein product: CASSKAGTGNSPLHF.

The genes are TRBV13 and TRBJ2-1; 10 bases fit TRBD2. The CDR3 length is 16 residues. J was trimmed by 8 bases and V by 5 bases; bases with no gene match: 12. From germline, CDR1 is PRHDT and CDR2 FYEKMQ (reference sequence). CDR3 in DNA: TGTGCCAGCAGCCCCCTCTCCGAGCGGGAGGGGCATGAGCAGTTCTTC. Residues: CASSPLSEREGHEQFF.

The chain couples TRBV5-6 to TRBJ2-7; D gene unclear. The CDR3 is 14 amino acids. V dropped 2 bases and J dropped 2 bases, with 11 bases sitting between them. The germline V gene has CDR1 SGHDT and CDR2 YYEEEE. CDR3 loop: CASSLIRSPYEQYF. DNA of the CDR3: TGTGCCAGCAGCTTAATTCGTTCCCCCTACGAGCAGTACTTC.

The chain joins TRBV7-9 to TRBJ2-7, with 8 positions matching TRBD1. This CDR3 has 14 residues. Germline V gene lookup returns CDR1 SEHNR and CDR2 FQNEAQ (reference sequence). Germline trimming cut 6 bases from V and 3 bases from J; bases unmatched to any gene: 7. CDR3 sequence (DNA): TGTGCCAGCAGACAAGGACAGGGTGTCTACGAGCAGTACTTC. This gives the protein CASRQGQGVYEQYF.

The chain is built from TRBV29-1 and TRBJ2-7; 9 nucleotides align to TRBD2. The V gene's germline CDR1 is SQVTM and CDR2 ANQGSEA. J gave up 0 bases and V 6 bases, and 3 bases lay outside the gene matches. The CDR3 consists of 13 residues. The CDR3 region is CSVLAGASYEQYF. The CDR3 DNA reads as TGCAGCGTCTTAGCGGGGGCCTCCTACGAGCAGTACTTC.

The gene calls are TRBV7-2 and TRBJ2-7, with TRBD2 matching over 9 bases. This CDR3 is 14 amino acids long. Germline-derived CDR1 and CDR2 are SGHTA and FQGNSA. Germline trimming cut 3 bases from V and 13 bases from J; bases unmatched to any gene: 13. CDR3 loop: CASSLPGLAPVLYF. DNA for the CDR3: TGTGCCAGCAGCTTGCCGGGACTAGCCCCCGTTCTCTACTTC.

About this clone: This CDR3 is also generated by other DNA sequences in the sample. This chain uses TRBV5-1 with TRBJ2-7, with D perhaps TRBD1 (5 bases). The CDR3 contains 15 residues. V was clipped by 0 bases and J by 1 base, with 11 bases between them. CDR1 and CDR2 (germline): SGHRS, YFSETQ. The CDR3 spells CASSLGQGASYEQYF. In DNA, the CDR3 is TGCGCCAGCAGCTTGGGTCAGGGCGCATCCTACGAGCAGTACTTC.

The J gene is TRBJ2-1, the V gene TRBV19, with TRBD2 matching 11 bases. Germline V lookup: CDR1 LNHDA, CDR2 SQIVND (reference sequence). The trim removed 5 bases at V and 7 bases at J, leaving 4 bases unmatched. This CDR3 spans 14 amino acids. CDR3 DNA sequence: TGTGCCAGTAGTCTAACTAGCGGGAGTAATGAGCAGTTCTTC. It specifies CASSLTSGSNEQFF. Based on the CDR3 plus reference TRBV19 and TRBJ2-1, the full variable domain is DGGITQSPKYLFRKEGQNVTLSCEQNLNHDAMYWYRQDPGQGLRLIYYSQIVNDFQKGDIAEGYSVSREKKESFPLTVTSAQKNPTAFYLCASSLTSGSNEQFFGPGTRLTVL.

The V and J genes are TRBV5-4 and TRBJ2-1, with 14 bases that match TRBD2. CDR3 length: 15 amino acids. Unmatched junction bases numbered 7, after V lost 4 bases and J lost 10 bases. Germline CDR1 is SGHNT and CDR2 is YYREEE (reference sequence). The DNA for the CDR3 is TGTGCCAGCAGCCCGACTAGCGGGGGGGAAGAGGAGCAGTTCTTC. It specifies CASSPTSGGEEEQFF.

The chain has TRBV4-1 and TRBJ2-1, with 9 bases identical to TRBD2. Germline V lookup: CDR1 MGHRA, CDR2 YSYEKL. The trim removed 2 bases at V and 2 bases at J, leaving 4 bases unmatched. This CDR3 has 16 residues. The CDR3 spells CASSQLASGAYNEQFF. The CDR3 DNA reads TGCGCCAGCAGCCAATTAGCTAGCGGGGCCTACAATGAGCAGTTCTTC.

V usage is TRBV30 and J usage is TRBJ2-7, with 15 bases identical to TRBD2. Germline-derived CDR1 and CDR2 are GTSNPN and SVGIG (reference sequence). The CDR3 length is 14 residues. The ends lost 5 bases at V and 6 bases at J; junction bases unmatched: 5. CDR3 sequence reads: CAWDPGLAGGEQYF. For the CDR3, the DNA is TGTGCCTGGGACCCGGGACTAGCGGGAGGCGAGCAGTACTTC.

This chain uses TRBV10-3 with TRBJ2-1, with a possible D match to TRBD2 (7 bases). This CDR3 has 16 residues. Trimming pared 1 base from V and 7 bases from J, leaving 17 bases between. Germline CDR1 ENHRY, CDR2 SYGVKD. CDR3 residues: CAISELVGGPGNEQFF. The CDR3 DNA is TGTGCCATCAGTGAGTTGGTGGGGGGGCCCGGGAATGAGCAGTTCTTC.

This chain uses TRBV7-6 with TRBJ2-5, with D maybe TRBD1 (6 bases). Germline CDR1 is SGHVS and CDR2 is FNYEAQ. This CDR3 contains 14 residues. V was cut by 0 bases and J by 3 bases, with 8 bases left in between. CDR3 loop: CASSLAGAEETQYF. In DNA form, the CDR3 reads TGTGCCAGCAGCTTAGCGGGGGCGGAAGAGACCCAGTACTTC.